There are many counts of the clone carrying this T cell receptor (beta chain). What it binds is not known. These data originate in a study of regulatory T cells in long-lasting Graves disease. Study-wide results and limits: Persistent disease preferred TRBV28, TRBJ1-2 and TRBJ2-5. Researchers examined only peripheral blood and not thyroid tissue.

The CDR3 is 16 residues long. V lost 5 bases, J lost 0 bases, and 14 bases lay in between. Per the germline V gene, CDR1 is SEHNR and CDR2 is FQNEAQ (reference sequence). Time point denoted: newly diagnosed GD, antithyroid drugs for less than 3 months. Generation of the TCR library employed RNA extracted from PBMCs. Guidelines of the American Thyroid Association were used to diagnose Graves' disease. Researchers made TCR beta libraries by using iRepertoire HTBI primers and running Arm-PCR on CDR3 regions. TCRdb passed the multiplex PCR reads through MiXCR, listing each CDR3 protein once. The sample lists roughly 510,000 distinct CDR3 sequences; about 15% were seen once. This same sample was also part of a study on T cells in Graves' hyperthyroidism and ophthalmopathy. As that study records: Clinical symptoms, serum thyroxine and TRAb, thyroid ultrasound and orbital computed tomography together formed the diagnostic basis.

The source material was peripheral blood mononuclear cells (PBMCs), sampled at new diagnosis, from a patient treated with antithyroid drugs. The chain couples TRBV7-9 to TRBJ2-1, with D tentatively TRBD2 (6 bases). The TCR sequence derives from a man aged 18 to 30 with Graves disease. For the CDR3, the DNA is TGTGCCAGCAGCCGCCGGGGAGGTAGCTCCTACAATGAGCAGTTCTTC. Translating gives CASSRRGGSSYNEQFF.